The T cell receptor (beta chain) described here comes from a study of type 1 regulatory T cells. Study in general: T-allo10 is an in vitro-generated, Tr1-enriched CD4 T cell product specific for alloantigen.

A few counts support this clonotype. The CDR3 runs to 13 residues. V was clipped by 5 bases and J by 6 bases, with 11 bases between them. TCRdb re-called the reads with MiXCR, one entry per CDR3 protein. The table shows 80,000 to 100,000 distinct CDR3 sequences, with around 30% occurring only once. This TCR came from a human donor in good health. The specimen sequenced was CD4+ T cells, either the whole sample or a sorted fraction (not recorded which). The chain has TRBV12-3 or TRBV12-4 and TRBJ2-1, with D possibly matching TRBD2 (5 bases). Here the CDR3 DNA reads TGTGCCAGCAGTCTCGTTGGGAGCAATGAGCAGTTCTTC. The encoded protein is CASSLVGSNEQFF.